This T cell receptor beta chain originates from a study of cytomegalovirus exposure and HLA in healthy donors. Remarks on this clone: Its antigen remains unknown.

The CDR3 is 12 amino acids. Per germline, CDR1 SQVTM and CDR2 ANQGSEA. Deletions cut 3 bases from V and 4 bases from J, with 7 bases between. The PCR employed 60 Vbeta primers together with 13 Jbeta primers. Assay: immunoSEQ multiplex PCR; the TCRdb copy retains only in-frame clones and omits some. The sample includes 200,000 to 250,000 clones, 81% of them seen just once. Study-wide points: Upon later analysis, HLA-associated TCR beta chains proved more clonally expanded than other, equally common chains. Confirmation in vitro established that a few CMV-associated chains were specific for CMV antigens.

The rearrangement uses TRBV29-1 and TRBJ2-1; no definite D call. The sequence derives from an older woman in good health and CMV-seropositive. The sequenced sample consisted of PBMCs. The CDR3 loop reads CSVDAKYNEQFF. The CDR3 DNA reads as TGCAGCGTTGATGCGAAATACAATGAGCAGTTCTTC.